One sample yielded the 15 T cell receptor beta chains listed below, sequenced in a study of T-cell memory formation after mild COVID-19. In TCRdb, the 5' RACE reads were re-called with MiXCR into one record per CDR3 protein. The sample has some 490,000 distinct CDR3 sequences, about 20% seen once; the top ten hold around an eighth. Sequencing used PBMCs or a T cell subset sorted from them (not recorded which). The receptor set was obtained from an adult woman who had mild COVID-19 (a few samples of this study predate the infection). Cell type and time point are not known.

V usage is TRBV10-3 and J usage is TRBJ2-1, with a tentative D call TRBD2 (7 bases). The germline CDR1 and CDR2 sequences are ENHRY and SYGVKD. V shed 2 bases and J shed 6 bases, with 11 bases lying between them. The CDR3 consists of 14 residues. This CDR3 reads CAISEGGGLNEQFF. The DNA for the CDR3 is TGTGCCATCAGTGAGGGGGGGGGCCTCAATGAGCAGTTCTTC.

The chain carries TRBV18 and TRBJ2-5; TRBD1 aligns across 7 bases. V was clipped by 6 bases and J by 1 base; unmatched bases: 2. Germline loops: CDR1 KGHSH, CDR2 LQKENI. This CDR3 region has 13 residues. CDR3 sequence: CASSGQVQETQYF. In nucleotides, the CDR3 is TGTGCCAGCTCTGGACAGGTCCAAGAGACCCAGTACTTC. The variable domain in full, with the rest retrieved from reference TRBV18 and TRBJ2-5, is NAGVMQNPRHLVRRRGQEARLRCSPMKGHSHVYWYRQLPEEGLKFMVYLQKENIIDESGMPKERFSAEFPKEGPSILRIQQVVRGDSAAYFCASSGQVQETQYFGPGTRLLVL.

This clonotype appeared a few times. The V call is TRBV15, the J call TRBJ1-2; D not resolved. This CDR3 has 13 amino acids. V lost 5 bases, J lost 0 bases, and 7 bases lay in between. Per the germline V gene, CDR1 is LNHNV and CDR2 is YYDKDF (reference sequence). The CDR3 DNA reads TGTGCCACCAGCGGGTCAGCTAACTATGGCTACACCTTC. As protein: CATSGSANYGYTF.

V is TRBV4-2 and J is TRBJ2-1, with 11 bases that match TRBD2. The CDR3 runs to 17 residues. Unmatched junction bases numbered 13, after V lost 8 bases and J lost 4 bases. Germline CDR1 and CDR2: LGHNA and YNFKEQ. The CDR3: CASGVGGGTSGYNEQFF. DNA of the CDR3: TGTGCCAGCGGAGTTGGGGGAGGGACTAGCGGATACAATGAGCAGTTCTTC.

This clonotype occurred a few times. The gene calls are TRBV5-6 and TRBJ1-6; D perhaps matches TRBD1 (6 bases). This CDR3 comprises 15 residues. CDR1 and CDR2 (germline): SGHDT, YYEEEE. V was trimmed by 0 bases and J by 5 bases, leaving 9 bases between them. The CDR3 protein is CASSLVGGHNSPLHF. CDR3 bases: TGTGCCAGCAGCTTGGTAGGGGGTCATAATTCACCCCTCCACTTT.

The CDR3, as DNA: TGTGCCAGCATTGACAGGACAACGATCTCTGGGGCCAACGTCCTGACTTTC. Its translation: CASIDRTTISGANVLTF. This rearrangement joins TRBV6-6 to TRBJ2-6; D may be TRBD1 (6 bases). There are 17 residues in the CDR3. Germline V CDR1 and CDR2: MNHNY, SVGAGI (reference sequence). V dropped 7 bases and J dropped 0 bases, with 16 bases sitting between them.

This clonotype came up a few times. This rearrangement joins TRBV3-1 to TRBJ2-3; unclear D gene. The CDR3 has 13 amino acids. The germline gives CDR1 LGHDT, CDR2 YNNKEL (reference sequence). V lost 4 bases to trimming and J lost 6 bases, with 11 bases between them. The DNA of the CDR3 is TGTGCCAGCAGCCGAAGCTTGTCCGATACGCAGTATTTT. Amino acid sequence: CASSRSLSDTQYF.

The rearrangement links TRBV4-2 to TRBJ2-1; the D is unclear. This CDR3 region has 14 residues. Per the germline V gene, CDR1 is LGHNA and CDR2 is YNFKEQ. Trimming shortened V by 3 bases and J by 8 bases, and 14 bases separated the two germline ends. The CDR3 region is CASSHRSRRDEQFF. CDR3 in DNA: TGTGCCAGCAGCCACCGGAGCCGGAGAGATGAGCAGTTCTTC.

This clonotype was observed a handful of times. This chain connects TRBV23-1 to TRBJ2-7; D is possibly TRBD1 (5 bases). TRBV23-1 qualifies as an ORF whose function is uncertain. This CDR3 region has 13 residues. The germline V and J ends were trimmed by 4 bases and 3 bases, with 10 bases remaining between them. Here the CDR3 DNA reads TGCGCCAGCAGTCCGAAGGGGATCTACGAGCAGTACTTC. This sequence encodes CASSPKGIYEQYF.

DNA of the CDR3: TGTGCCAGCAGCTTTGGACAGTCCCCCGGGGAGCTGTTTTTT. Its protein is CASSFGQSPGELFF. This chain uses TRBV7-3 with TRBJ2-2, with TRBD1 as a possible D gene (6 bases). The CDR3 is 14 residues long. Germline assignment: CDR1 SGHTA and CDR2 FQGTGA. Trimming cost V 3 bases and J 6 bases, with 11 bases left between them. Using reference TRBV7-3 and TRBJ2-2 for the parts outside the CDR3, the full variable domain is GAGVSQTPSNKVTEKGKYVELRCDPISGHTALYWYRQSLGQGPEFLIYFQGTGAADDSGLPNDRFFAVRPEGSVSTLKIQRTERGDSAVYLCASSFGQSPGELFFGEGSRLTVL.

This clonotype was seen a few times. The rearrangement links TRBV7-9 to TRBJ1-2; 10 bases map to TRBD1. This CDR3 is 13 amino acids long. The ends lost 6 bases at V and 3 bases at J; junction bases unmatched: 1. Germline V gene data show CDR1 as SEHNR and CDR2 as FQNEAQ (reference sequence). In DNA, the CDR3 is TGTGCCAGCAGAGGGACAGGGGACTATGGCTACACCTTC. Translating it yields CASRGTGDYGYTF.

This clonotype was seen a few times. The chain couples TRBV7-2 to TRBJ1-5, with a weak D call TRBD1 (5 bases). The CDR3 has 14 amino acids. Germline-derived CDR1 and CDR2 are SGHTA and FQGNSA. Trimming removed 3 bases from V and 3 bases from J, with 9 bases in between. This CDR3 reads CASSFLGVNQPQHF. The CDR3 DNA sequence: TGTGCCAGCAGCTTCTTGGGGGTCAATCAGCCCCAGCATTTT.

This clonotype was observed a few times. The chain couples TRBV4-2 to TRBJ2-5; a weak D match, TRBD2 (6 bases). Germline CDR1 and CDR2: LGHNA and YNFKEQ. The CDR3 covers 16 residues. V lost 4 bases to trimming and J lost 0 bases, with 15 bases between them. The CDR3 coding sequence is TGTGCCAGCAGCCCTGGGGCGGGGACGTACCAAGAGACCCAGTACTTC. This translates into CASSPGAGTYQETQYF.

CDR3 protein: CASSPSDRVTLSNQPQHF. Written as DNA, the CDR3 is TGTGCCAGCTCACCCAGTGACAGGGTCACTCTTAGCAATCAGCCCCAGCATTTT. This chain joins TRBV18 and TRBJ1-5; TRBD1 matches at 7 bases. The CDR3 totals 18 residues. V lost 3 bases and J lost 0; bases outside the gene matches: 11. Germline V lookup: CDR1 KGHSH, CDR2 LQKENI.

This clonotype was observed at least ten times. The chain carries TRBV5-1 and TRBJ2-5; D unclear. This CDR3 is built from 14 residues. V dropped 1 base and J dropped 0 bases, with 7 bases sitting between them. The germline V gene encodes CDR1 SGHRS and CDR2 YFSETQ. CDR3 residues: CASSLYSNQETQYF. Written as DNA, the CDR3 is TGCGCCAGCAGCTTGTATAGCAACCAAGAGACCCAGTACTTC.